This section outlines one T cell receptor beta chain sequence together with its context. The sample originates from a study of blood T cell repertoires in COVID-19. Study-wide context: Collection of acute and convalescent COVID-19 samples took place in the United States, Italy and Spain.

Per the germline V gene, CDR1 is MNHEY and CDR2 is SVGAGI. V gave up 6 bases and J gave up 12 bases; unmatched junction bases: 10. This CDR3 has 13 amino acids. As originally analysed: Amplification from reference gene primers served as the basis for estimated nucleated cell counts. TCRdb's copy holds only in-frame clones and misses some; the assay was immunoSEQ multiplex PCR. For V, J and clone size, that table is used; D and trimming come from the DNA. The sample holds 75,000 to 100,000 clones; 70% to 90% are singletons and the top ten take under 2%. The rearrangement joins TRBV6-5 to TRBJ1-2; the match to TRBD1 covers 10 bases. This TCR came from a man older than 75 with acute or convalescent COVID-19. Material for sequencing was peripheral blood. The CDR3 DNA reads as TGTGCCAGCAGACGGACCGGGACAGGGGAAAACACCTTC. The encoded protein is CASRRTGTGENTF.